The 28 T cell receptor beta chains listed next were all sequenced from one sample in a study of T cells in tumors after PD-1 blockade. The method was immunoSEQ multiplex PCR; TCRdb's version includes in-frame clones alone and lacks a portion of them. The repertoire holds 20,000 to 25,000 clones, around 80% seen once, with 26% in the top ten. The sample here was PBMCs, taken before anti-PD-1 treatment. These receptors all stem from a human donor with basal cell carcinoma.

V gene TRBV2 combines with J gene TRBJ1-2; 8 positions agree with TRBD1. Per germline, CDR1 SNHLY and CDR2 FYNNEI. The CDR3 consists of 15 residues. Trimming took 4 bases from V and 6 from J; bases not matched to a gene: 10. The CDR3: CASSGGTGLSDGYTF. The CDR3 DNA is TGTGCCAGCAGTGGGGGGACAGGTCTTTCCGATGGCTACACCTTC.

The chain is built from TRBV19 and TRBJ2-3; D is possibly TRBD1 (5 bases). CDR1 and CDR2 (germline): LNHDA, SQIVND (reference sequence). Trimming shortened V by 3 bases and J by 4 bases, and 11 bases separated the two germline ends. The CDR3 runs to 14 residues. The CDR3: CASSMVREADTQYF. In DNA form, the CDR3 reads TGTGCCAGTAGTATGGTCAGGGAAGCAGATACGCAGTATTTT.

This chain joins TRBV9 and TRBJ2-7; D unresolved. Germline V gene sequence: CDR1 SGDLS, CDR2 YYNGEE. Trimming removed 3 bases from V and 7 bases from J, with 11 bases in between. The CDR3 loop spans 12 amino acids. The DNA for the CDR3 is TGTGCCAGCAGCGGACGAACCTTAGAGCAGTACTTC. Translation: CASSGRTLEQYF.

This chain links TRBV5-4 with TRBJ1-1, with TRBD1 as a possible D gene (5 bases). CDR1 SGHNT and CDR2 YYREEE come from the germline V gene (reference sequence). Deletions cut 5 bases from V and 4 bases from J, with 12 bases between. CDR3 length: 13 residues. As DNA, the CDR3 is TGTGCCAGCAGTGGGGGGACGGGCACTGAAGCTTTCTTT. Protein: CASSGGTGTEAFF.

V usage is TRBV6-5 and J usage is TRBJ1-6; perhaps TRBD1 as D (6 bases). Between the trimmed V and J ends, which lost 4 bases and 6 bases, there was a span of 10 bases. The CDR3 spans 14 residues. The germline gives CDR1 MNHEY, CDR2 SVGAGI. CDR3 sequence: CASSLTGSNSPLHF. The CDR3 DNA reads as TGTGCCAGCAGTTTAACAGGGAGTAATTCACCCCTCCACTTT.

The V and J genes are TRBV5-6 and TRBJ2-7; D remains ambiguous. V shed 2 bases and J shed 4 bases, with 13 bases lying between them. The germline V gene has CDR1 SGHDT and CDR2 YYEEEE. The CDR3 extends over 14 amino acids. The CDR3 bases are TGTGCCAGCAGCTTATCGCCGGGTTCTTACGAGCAGTACTTC. Translating it yields CASSLSPGSYEQYF. Full variable domain (outside the CDR3, taken from reference TRBV5-6 and TRBJ2-7): DAGVTQSPTHLIKTRGQQVTLRCSPKSGHDTVSWYQQALGQGPQFIFQYYEEEERQRGNFPDRFSGHQFPNYSSELNVNALLLGDSALYLCASSLSPGSYEQYFGPGTRLTVT.

For the CDR3, the DNA is TGTGCCAGCAGCGTAGATCCTAGCGGGCCCCTCGAGCAGTACTTC. Translated: CASSVDPSGPLEQYF. J is TRBJ2-7 and V is TRBV9, with TRBD2 identical over 8 bases. V shed 0 bases, J shed 6 bases, and the junction held 8 bases outside the gene matches. CDR1 is SGDLS, CDR2 YYNGEE, per germline. The CDR3 has 15 amino acids.

This clone was seen a few times. The chain couples TRBV5-1 to TRBJ1-3; D may be TRBD1 (5 bases). V was pared by 7 bases and J by 0 bases, with 11 bases between. The CDR3 spans 14 residues. CDR1 is SGHRS and CDR2 is YFSETQ in the germline V gene. CDR3 protein: CASGDSRSGNTIYF. The CDR3 DNA sequence: TGCGCCAGCGGAGACAGCCGCTCTGGAAACACCATATATTTT.

This clone was counted only a few times. This chain joins TRBV6-5 and TRBJ1-4; TRBD1 matches at 9 bases. The CDR3 totals 14 residues. With V trimmed by 7 bases and J by 7 bases, 7 bases remained unmatched. CDR1 and CDR2 (germline): MNHEY, SVGAGI. In DNA, the CDR3 is TGTGCCAGCAAATGGGACAGGGACAGTGAAAAACTGTTTTTT. This translates into CASKWDRDSEKLFF.

V and J are TRBV7-3 and TRBJ2-3, with D perhaps TRBD2 (5 bases). The CDR3 is 13 amino acids. V lost 6 bases, J lost 2 bases, and 9 bases lay in between. CDR1 is SGHTA, CDR2 FQGTGA, per germline. The CDR3 protein is CASSSDYTDTQYF. The CDR3 DNA follows: TGTGCCAGCAGTTCCGACTACACAGATACGCAGTATTTT.

The chain is built from TRBV7-3 and TRBJ1-1; possibly TRBD1 for D (5 bases). The CDR3 length is 14 residues. V was clipped by 5 bases and J by 6 bases, with 16 bases between them. The germline V gene has CDR1 SGHTA and CDR2 FQGTGA. This CDR3 is CASSGAGVFAEAFF. The CDR3 region has the DNA TGTGCCAGCAGCGGTGCGGGGGTGTTCGCTGAAGCTTTCTTT.

The J gene is TRBJ2-3, the V gene TRBV5-1; perhaps TRBD2 as D (6 bases). Germline V gene sequence: CDR1 SGHRS, CDR2 YFSETQ. Deletions cut 2 bases from V and 1 base from J, with 11 bases between. CDR3 length equals 15 residues. CDR3 in amino acids: CASSFGGRRTDTQYF. In DNA, the CDR3 is TGCGCCAGCAGCTTCGGGGGACGGCGCACAGATACGCAGTATTTT.

For this clone: This same CDR3 is encoded by further DNA sequences in the sample. CDR3 nucleotides: TGCGCCAGCAGCCCGGGACAGGGGGCTTACGAGCAGTACTTC. Translated: CASSPGQGAYEQYF. V is TRBV5-1 and J is TRBJ2-7; 12 bases align to TRBD1. The CDR3 is 14 residues long. Germline V CDR1 and CDR2: SGHRS, YFSETQ. The trim removed 4 bases at V and 4 bases at J, leaving 3 bases unmatched. Filled out from reference TRBV5-1 and TRBJ2-7, the complete variable domain reads KAGVTQTPRYLIKTRGQQVTLSCSPISGHRSVSWYQQTPGQGLQFLFEYFSETQRNKGNFPGRFSGRQFSNSRSEMNVSTLELGDSALYLCASSPGQGAYEQYFGPGTRLTVT.

This rearrangement joins TRBV3-1 (or the pseudogene TRBV3-2) to TRBJ2-1; possibly TRBD1 for D (6 bases). The ends were cut back, 4 bases at V and 3 bases at J, with 10 bases in the middle. Germline-derived CDR1 and CDR2 are LGHDT and YNNKEL (reference sequence). The CDR3 covers 14 residues. The CDR3 is CASSPGAGYNEQFF. For the CDR3, the DNA is TGTGCCAGCAGCCCAGGGGCGGGCTACAATGAGCAGTTCTTC.

The chain joins TRBV19 to TRBJ1-6, with D unresolved. The germline V gene encodes CDR1 LNHDA and CDR2 SQIVND (reference sequence). V was shortened by 0 bases and J by 9 bases, with 12 bases between the two germline ends. The CDR3 spans 15 residues. The CDR3 DNA sequence: TGTGCCAGTAGTATAGATCGGCTATTTGGTTCACCCCTCCACTTT. Its protein is CASSIDRLFGSPLHF.

The J gene is TRBJ2-7, the V gene TRBV5-5; maybe TRBD2 (6 bases). Trimming shortened V by 0 bases and J by 2 bases, and 9 bases separated the two germline ends. Germline V lookup: CDR1 SGHKS, CDR2 YYEKEE (reference sequence). The CDR3 length is 14 residues. The CDR3 DNA sequence: TGTGCCAGCAGCTTGGCCGGCGGGACCTACGAGCAGTACTTC. Its translation is CASSLAGGTYEQYF.

V usage is TRBV18 and J usage is TRBJ2-5; D is perhaps TRBD1 or TRBD2 (5 bases each). Deletions cut 1 base from V and 4 bases from J, with 16 bases between. The CDR3 totals 16 residues. Germline CDR1 KGHSH, CDR2 LQKENI. CDR3: CASSPQGRARGETQYF. In DNA, the CDR3 is TGTGCCAGCTCACCACAGGGCAGGGCGAGGGGAGAGACCCAGTACTTC.

The chain combines TRBV6-7 with TRBJ2-7, with TRBD2 matching 7 bases. TRBV6-7 is annotated as an ORF whose role is uncertain. The CDR3 extends over 15 amino acids. V was clipped by 7 bases and J by 3 bases; unmatched bases: 12. CDR3 amino acids: CASIATGGEYYEQYF. The DNA for the CDR3 is TGTGCCAGCATCGCCACTGGGGGGGAGTACTACGAGCAGTACTTC.

The chain links TRBV3-1 (or the pseudogene TRBV3-2) to TRBJ2-1; D is possibly TRBD1 or TRBD2 (5 bases each). From germline, CDR1 is LGHDT and CDR2 YNNKEL (reference sequence). The CDR3 is 11 amino acids. The V gene lost 11 bases and the J gene lost 6 bases, with 11 bases spanning the gap. The CDR3 nucleotides are TGTGCCTCGGGGCAGTTCAATGAGCAGTTCTTC. It translates to CASGQFNEQFF.

V usage is TRBV7-2 and J usage is TRBJ2-1, with D possibly TRBD2 on 7 matching bases. CDR1 SGHTA and CDR2 FQGNSA come from the germline V gene. V lost 1 base to trimming and J lost 6 bases, with 19 bases between them. This CDR3 has 17 residues. DNA of the CDR3: TGTGCCAGCAGCTTAGGCTTTGGCGGGGGCTCGATCAATGAGCAGTTCTTC. Protein: CASSLGFGGGSINEQFF.

This chain connects TRBV6-2 or TRBV6-3 to TRBJ2-7; D ambiguous. Trimming left V 4 bases short and J 0 bases short, with 1 base between. The CDR3 is 11 amino acids. CDR1 is MNHEY and CDR2 is SVGEGT in the germline V gene. CDR3 sequence (DNA): TGTGCCAGCAGTTTCTCCTACGAGCAGTACTTC. Translation gives CASSFSYEQYF.

The genes are TRBV10-3 and TRBJ1-1; D might be TRBD1 (5 bases). Germline-derived CDR1 and CDR2 are ENHRY and SYGVKD. The ends were cut back, 10 bases at V and 7 bases at J, with 16 bases in the middle. This CDR3 has 12 amino acids. The CDR3 loop is CATETGRGEAFF. The CDR3 coding sequence is TGTGCCACCGAAACAGGTAGAGGTGAAGCTTTCTTT.

The chain joins TRBV2 to TRBJ2-1; 8 bases fit TRBD2. The germline V gene has CDR1 SNHLY and CDR2 FYNNEI. The CDR3 runs 19 residues. The CDR3 sequence is CPRSYGGAGAGSSYNEQFF. The CDR3 DNA sequence: TGTCCCCGCAGTTACGGGGGGGCGGGGGCGGGGAGCTCCTACAATGAGCAGTTCTTC.

V usage is TRBV10-3 and J usage is TRBJ1-4; 7 positions agree with TRBD1. Trimming removed 5 bases from V and 3 bases from J; junction bases left unmatched: 6. The CDR3 has 15 residues. Per germline, CDR1 ENHRY and CDR2 SYGVKD. CDR3 protein: CAISPDRAPNEKLFF. CDR3 in DNA: TGTGCCATCAGTCCCGACAGGGCCCCTAATGAAAAACTGTTTTTT.

The chain is built from TRBV19 and TRBJ2-1; 9 bases are a match to TRBD2. CDR1 and CDR2 from the germline V gene are LNHDA and SQIVND (reference sequence). This CDR3 region has 14 residues. Losses at the gene ends were 7 bases for V and 5 bases for J; bases not matched to a gene: 6. In nucleotides, the CDR3 is TGTGCCAGTAAAGGCGGGAGGGTCCACAATGAGCAGTTCTTC. Translated, it gives CASKGGRVHNEQFF.

The chain joins TRBV5-1 to TRBJ2-1, with TRBD2 matching 9 bases. The CDR3 is 16 residues long. Germline CDR1 is SGHRS and CDR2 is YFSETQ. The V and J ends lost 2 bases and 7 bases, in that order; junction bases with no gene match: 10. The CDR3 nucleotides read TGCGCCAGCAGCTTCGTGACTAGCGGAGGGGGGAATGAGCAGTTCTTC. Translated, it gives CASSFVTSGGGNEQFF.

The V gene is TRBV12-5, the J gene TRBJ2-1; tentatively, D is TRBD1 (5 bases). This CDR3 has 13 amino acids. The V end was cut by 6 bases, the J end by 0 bases, with 6 bases between. Germline V gives CDR1 LGHNT, CDR2 FRNRAP. The CDR3 nucleotides are TGTGCTAGTGGGACAGTCTCCTACAATGAGCAGTTCTTC. This codes for CASGTVSYNEQFF.

The V call is TRBV6-5, the J call TRBJ1-2; the D gene is possibly TRBD1 (6 bases). The CDR3 covers 13 residues. Trimming pared 6 bases from V and 4 bases from J, leaving 12 bases between. Germline values: CDR1 MNHEY, CDR2 SVGAGI. CDR3 sequence: CASSVDRRYGYTF. Here the CDR3 DNA reads TGTGCCAGCAGCGTTGACAGGCGCTATGGCTACACCTTC.